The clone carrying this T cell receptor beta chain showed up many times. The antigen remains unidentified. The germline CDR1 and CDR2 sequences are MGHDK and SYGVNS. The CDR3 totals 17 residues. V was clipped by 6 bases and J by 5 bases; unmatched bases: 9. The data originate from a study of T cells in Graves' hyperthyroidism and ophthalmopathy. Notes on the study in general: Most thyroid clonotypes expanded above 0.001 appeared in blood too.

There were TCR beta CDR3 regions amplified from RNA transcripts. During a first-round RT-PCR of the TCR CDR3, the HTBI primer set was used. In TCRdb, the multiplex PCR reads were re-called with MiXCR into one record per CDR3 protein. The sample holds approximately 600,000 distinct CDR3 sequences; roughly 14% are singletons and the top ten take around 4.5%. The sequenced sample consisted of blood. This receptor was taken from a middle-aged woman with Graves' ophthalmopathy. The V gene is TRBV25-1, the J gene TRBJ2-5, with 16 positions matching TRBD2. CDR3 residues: CASSEEPGLAGGETQYF. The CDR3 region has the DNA TGTGCCAGCAGCGAAGAACCGGGACTAGCGGGAGGGGAGACCCAGTACTTC.